The rows below give T cell receptor beta chains drawn from one sample of a study of T-cell reconstitution after alpha-beta-depleted transplantation in children. In TCRdb, the PCR reads were re-called with MiXCR into one record per CDR3 protein. Of about a million distinct CDR3 sequences in the sample, less than 30% were seen once. Sequenced here: PBMCs, mostly from graft donor cells, sampled 360 days after TCRalphabeta/CD19-depleted stem cell transplant. The receptors here all came from a boy under two years old who had a stem cell transplant for SCID, so the T cells may come from the graft donor. Both conserved end residues are part of each CDR3. D genes are given only for firm matches. For some rows the clone size is stated as once, few or many, or as a class when expanded; others skip it.

D	size	V	J	CDR3	DNA
.	.	TRBV5-1	TRBJ2-7	CASSHGGTDYEQYF	TGCGCCAGCAGTCACGGGGGCACGGACTACGAGCAGTACTTC
.	few	TRBV7-2	TRBJ2-2	CASSLDPFSDGELFF	TGTGCCAGCAGCTTAGACCCGTTTTCGGACGGGGAGCTGTTTTTT
.	few	TRBV4-3	TRBJ1-6	CASSQDRQDYSPLHF	TGCGCCAGCAGCCAAGATAGGCAGGATTATTCACCCCTCCACTTT
.	many	TRBV21-1	TRBJ2-2	CASSKRQAGGRNTGELFF	TGTGCCAGCAGCAAGCGTCAGGCGGGGGGACGGAACACCGGGGAGCTGTTTTTT
.	.	TRBV2	TRBJ1-2	CASSENGGYTF	TGTGCCAGCAGTGAAAATGGTGGCTACACCTTC
TRBD1	few	TRBV6-5	TRBJ2-1	CASSYSMTGGGYNEQFF	TGTGCCAGCAGTTACTCTATGACAGGGGGTGGGTACAATGAGCAGTTCTTC
TRBD1	few	TRBV24-1	TRBJ2-1	CATSDRRTGYYEQFF	TGTGCCACCAGTGATAGACGGACAGGGTACTATGAGCAGTTCTTC
TRBD2	few	TRBV11-2	TRBJ2-3	CASSGTLAGIPDTQYF	TGTGCCAGCAGCGGCACACTAGCGGGGATACCAGATACGCAGTATTTT
.	few	TRBV20-1	TRBJ2-1	CSAEGPFSSYNEQFF	TGCAGTGCCGAAGGACCCTTCTCCTCCTACAATGAGCAGTTCTTC
.	.	TRBV5-1	TRBJ2-1	CASSLAGDAYNEQFF	TGCGCCAGCAGCTTGGCTGGAGACGCCTACAATGAGCAGTTCTTC
.	.	TRBV24-1	TRBJ2-1	CATSDPFSSYNEQFF	TGTGCCACCAGCGACCCCTTCAGCTCCTACAATGAGCAGTTCTTC
.	few	TRBV12-3/TRBV12-4	TRBJ2-7	CASSHQSSYEQYF	TGTGCCAGCAGCCATCAAAGCTCCTACGAGCAGTACTTC
.	.	TRBV10-3	TRBJ1-5	CAIGVDNQPQHF	TGTGCCATAGGAGTGGACAATCAGCCCCAGCATTTT
.	many	TRBV2	TRBJ2-1	CASSGDYNEQFF	TGTGCCAGTTCGGGAGACTACAATGAGCAGTTCTTC
.	.	TRBV3-1	TRBJ1-2	CASSQVSAEGPLYGYTF	TGTGCCAGCAGCCAAGTCAGTGCTGAAGGACCCCTCTATGGCTACACCTTC
TRBD2	few	TRBV3-1	TRBJ2-3	CASSQVGTRIDGGTDTQYF	TGTGCCAGCAGCCAAGTGGGGACTAGAATTGACGGGGGCACAGATACGCAGTATTTT
.	.	TRBV7-2	TRBJ2-3	CASSSSPQFTQYF	TGTGCCAGCAGCTCCTCTCCGCAGTTTACGCAGTATTTT
.	few	TRBV11-2	TRBJ2-4	CASSHGPKNIQYF	TGTGCCAGCAGCCATGGGCCAAAAAACATTCAGTACTTC
.	.	TRBV7-9	TRBJ1-2	CASSLMADYGYTF	TGTGCCAGCAGCTTAATGGCAGACTATGGCTACACCTTC
.	.	TRBV12-3/TRBV12-4	TRBJ2-5	CASRSTGGQETQYF	TGTGCCAGCCGTAGCACCGGAGGCCAAGAGACCCAGTACTTC
.	.	TRBV12-3/TRBV12-4	TRBJ1-3	CASSLGRASGNTIYF	TGTGCCAGCAGTTTAGGACGGGCCTCTGGAAACACCATATATTTT
.	many	TRBV25-1	TRBJ2-7	CASSDFTSSEQYF	TGTGCCAGCAGTGATTTCACTAGCTCCGAGCAGTACTTC
.	few	TRBV15	TRBJ2-3	CATSRGWVPADTQYF	TGTGCCACCAGCAGAGGCTGGGTCCCAGCGGATACGCAGTATTTT
.	few	TRBV12-3/TRBV12-4	TRBJ1-1	CASSLKGSRTEAFF	TGTGCCAGCAGTTTGAAGGGTTCTCGGACTGAAGCTTTCTTT
TRBD1	few	TRBV5-1	TRBJ2-3	CASSLAQGVLTDTQYF	TGCGCCAGCAGCTTGGCGCAGGGGGTCCTCACAGATACGCAGTATTTT
TRBD2	.	TRBV24-1	TRBJ2-1	CATSVRSGGPYNEQFF	TGTGCCACCAGTGTTCGCAGCGGGGGGCCCTACAATGAGCAGTTCTTC
.	many	TRBV6-2/TRBV6-3	TRBJ1-5	CASSYDLGLVGQPQHF	TGTGCCAGCAGTTACGATCTGGGGCTGGTGGGACAGCCCCAGCATTTT
.	.	TRBV15	TRBJ2-3	CATSRDTSPGDTQYF	TGTGCCACCAGCAGAGACACTAGCCCGGGAGATACGCAGTATTTT
.	.	TRBV28	TRBJ2-7	CASATGASYEQYF	TGTGCCAGCGCAACCGGGGCCTCCTACGAGCAGTACTTC
.	.	TRBV7-2	TRBJ2-3	CASSFIGTRGTDTQYF	TGTGCCAGCAGCTTTATCGGGACCCGCGGCACAGATACGCAGTATTTT
TRBD2	.	TRBV20-1	TRBJ2-7	CSAEPSGGPDYEQYF	TGCAGTGCCGAACCGAGCGGGGGGCCTGACTACGAGCAGTACTTC
.	.	TRBV12-3/TRBV12-4	TRBJ1-2	CASTPGSVGYTF	TGTGCCAGCACCCCGGGAAGTGTTGGCTACACCTTC
TRBD1	few	TRBV29-1	TRBJ2-1	CSVAPDRVSYNEQFF	TGCAGCGTTGCTCCGGACAGGGTTTCCTACAATGAGCAGTTCTTC
.	few	TRBV29-1	TRBJ2-7	CSVAKKGGAYEQYF	TGCAGCGTTGCCAAGAAGGGCGGGGCCTACGAGCAGTACTTC
.	.	TRBV4-3	TRBJ1-1	CASSQGGRMNTEAFF	TGCGCCAGCAGCCAAGGAGGACGGATGAACACTGAAGCTTTCTTT
TRBD2	.	TRBV20-1	TRBJ2-5	CSAISGPSGEGLYQETQYF	TGCAGTGCCATCTCAGGCCCTAGCGGGGAAGGCTTGTACCAAGAGACCCAGTACTTC
.	.	TRBV7-8	TRBJ2-6	CASSQTGVRKSSGANVLTF	TGTGCCAGCAGCCAAACGGGCGTGCGTAAAAGCTCTGGGGCCAACGTCCTGACTTTC
.	.	TRBV9	TRBJ1-1	CVSSVSGVIMNTEAFF	TGTGTCAGCAGCGTCTCGGGGGTGATCATGAACACTGAAGCTTTCTTT
.	few	TRBV5-1	TRBJ2-5	CASGRRGETQYF	TGCGCCAGCGGACGACGTGGGGAGACCCAGTACTTC
.	.	TRBV27	TRBJ1-6	CASSPTPAINSPLHF	TGTGCCAGCAGCCCTACCCCAGCGATAAATTCACCCCTCCACTTT
TRBD1	few	TRBV5-1	TRBJ2-1	CASSYGQGGNEQFF	TGCGCCAGCAGCTATGGACAGGGTGGTAATGAGCAGTTCTTC
.	few	TRBV4-2	TRBJ2-7	CASSQVVFYEQYF	TGTGCCAGCAGCCAAGTGGTTTTCTACGAGCAGTACTTC
TRBD2	.	TRBV10-3	TRBJ2-1	CALGAAGANEQFF	TGTGCCCTAGGGGCAGCGGGAGCCAATGAGCAGTTCTTC